The rows below give T cell receptor beta chains drawn from one sample of a study of blood T cell repertoires in COVID-19. The repertoire was sequenced with immunoSEQ multiplex PCR; TCRdb's copy has only in-frame clones and lacks some. The sample has 90,000 to 120,000 clones; 84% are singletons. Sample: peripheral blood. All receptors derive from a human donor in a cohort sampled during active COVID-19. CDR3s include the opening cysteine and the closing phenylalanine or tryptophan. A D gene is named only where the DNA matches it firmly. Clone size is shown for a subset of rows, as once, few, many or a class of expanded clone.

D gene,J gene,V gene,clone size,CDR3 protein,CDR3 DNA
NA,TRBJ1-3,TRBV19,NA,CASSLQGYEGNTIYF,TGTGCCAGTAGTTTACAGGGATATGAAGGAAACACCATATATTTT
NA,TRBJ2-7,TRBV4-3,NA,CASSQVGSKFEKYEQYF,TGCGCCAGCAGCCAAGTGGGCTCCAAATTCGAAAAATACGAGCAGTACTTC
NA,TRBJ1-4,TRBV28,once,CASSLNGAGNEKLFF,TGTGCCAGCAGTTTAAATGGGGCAGGGAACGAAAAACTGTTTTTT
NA,TRBJ2-3,TRBV3-1/TRBV3-2,few,CASSRGPLPITDTQYF,TGTGCCAGCAGCCGAGGGCCCCTCCCCATCACAGATACGCAGTATTTT
TRBD1,TRBJ2-5,TRBV29-1,NA,CSAAPTGGYQETQYF,TGCAGCGCCGCCCCGACAGGGGGGTACCAAGAGACCCAGTACTTC
NA,TRBJ1-4,TRBV24-1,NA,CATSDLRFLGRPTNEKLFF,TGTGCCACCAGTGATTTGAGGTTCTTGGGCCGCCCAACTAATGAAAAACTGTTTTTT
NA,TRBJ1-4,TRBV10-3,once,CAISESRTTTNEKLFF,TGTGCCATCAGTGAGTCCCGGACAACAACTAATGAAAAACTGTTTTTT
NA,TRBJ2-3,TRBV5-8,NA,CASSLGRVITDTQYF,TGTGCCAGCAGCTTGGGGCGGGTGATCACAGATACGCAGTATTTT
TRBD2,TRBJ2-3,TRBV19,NA,CASSMGGRVVDTQYF,TGTGCCAGTAGTATGGGCGGGAGAGTGGTAGATACGCAGTATTTT
TRBD2,TRBJ2-7,TRBV7-6,once,CASSSGLAGYEQYF,TGTGCCAGCAGCTCCGGACTAGCTGGGTACGAGCAGTACTTC
NA,TRBJ2-1,TRBV27,NA,CASSPGYNEQFF,TGTGCCAGCAGTCCAGGATACAATGAGCAGTTCTTC
TRBD2,TRBJ2-7,TRBV5-1,NA,CASSLPLAGGPSEQYF,TGCGCCAGCAGCTTGCCACTAGCGGGAGGGCCCTCCGAGCAGTACTTC
TRBD2,TRBJ2-1,TRBV18,NA,CASSLPSAGESFF,TGTGCCAGCTCACTACCCTCGGCGGGAGAGTCGTTCTTC
NA,TRBJ2-1,TRBV12-5,NA,CASGSPEGVARFF,TGTGCTAGTGGTTCCCCGGAAGGGGTTGCCCGGTTCTTC
TRBD1,TRBJ1-2,TRBV19,NA,CASSIGDSYYYGYTF,TGTGCCAGTAGTATTGGGGACAGTTACTACTATGGCTACACCTTC
TRBD1,TRBJ2-1,TRBV18,NA,CASSLLTPGTGVDEQFF,TGTGCCAGCTCACTTTTAACTCCCGGGACAGGGGTCGATGAGCAGTTCTTC
NA,TRBJ2-2,TRBV6-1,NA,CASSEGRGPNTGELFF,TGTGCCAGCAGTGAGGGAAGGGGCCCGAACACCGGGGAGCTGTTTTTT
NA,TRBJ2-5,TRBV5-4,NA,CASSLILENQETQYF,TGTGCCAGCAGCCTGATCCTAGAGAATCAAGAGACCCAGTACTTC
TRBD1,TRBJ1-1,TRBV2,NA,CASSIGQGGGSATEAFF,TGTGCCAGCAGTATCGGACAGGGGGGCGGTTCGGCTACTGAAGCTTTCTTT
TRBD1,TRBJ1-4,TRBV7-9,once,CASSPGQGAREKLFF,TGTGCCAGCAGCCCGGGACAGGGGGCGCGTGAAAAACTGTTTTTT
NA,TRBJ1-5,TRBV6-5,once,CASSTQGVQPQHF,TGTGCCAGCAGTACCCAGGGTGTTCAGCCCCAGCATTTT
TRBD2,TRBJ2-1,TRBV11-1,NA,CASSLAGLAGTYNEQFF,TGTGCCAGCAGCTTAGCTGGACTAGCGGGAACCTACAATGAGCAGTTCTTC
TRBD1,TRBJ2-3,TRBV6-5,NA,CASTQTGSDTQYF,TGTGCCAGCACCCAGACAGGGTCAGATACGCAGTATTTT
NA,TRBJ2-2,TRBV5-4,few,CASSLGRANFGTGELFF,TGTGCCAGCAGCTTGGGGCGAGCGAATTTTGGGACCGGGGAGCTGTTTTTT
TRBD2,TRBJ2-1,TRBV6-5,NA,CASSYVNYGGSEQFF,TGTGCCAGCAGTTACGTCAACTACGGGGGGAGTGAGCAGTTCTTC
NA,TRBJ1-5,TRBV28,NA,CASKFPGEGNQPQHF,TGTGCCAGCAAATTCCCGGGAGAGGGCAATCAGCCCCAGCATTTT
TRBD1,TRBJ2-1,TRBV12-5,NA,CASGLRRQGYPNEQFF,TGTGCTAGTGGTCTGCGTAGACAGGGGTATCCTAATGAGCAGTTCTTC
TRBD1,TRBJ2-2,TRBV9,NA,CASSVVTGGGTGELFF,TGTGCCAGCAGCGTAGTGACAGGGGGTGGTACCGGGGAGCTGTTTTTT
TRBD1,TRBJ2-5,TRBV29-1,NA,CSVGQGQETQYF,TGCAGCGTGGGACAGGGGCAAGAGACCCAGTACTTC
TRBD2,TRBJ2-4,TRBV7-2,NA,CASSQTSVNPGDIQYF,TGTGCCAGCAGCCAAACTAGCGTTAACCCGGGAGACATTCAGTACTTC
NA,TRBJ2-3,TRBV5-1,NA,CASSRGRGRADTQYF,TGCGCCAGCAGCAGAGGCCGGGGTAGGGCAGATACGCAGTATTTT
NA,TRBJ2-1,TRBV2,NA,CASRIQSNEQFF,TGTGCCAGCAGAATACAGTCCAATGAGCAGTTCTTC
TRBD1,TRBJ2-3,TRBV10-3,NA,CAISESGQGNADTQYF,TGTGCCATCAGTGAATCAGGACAGGGTAACGCAGATACGCAGTATTTT
NA,TRBJ1-1,TRBV7-3,NA,CASSLTADREAFF,TGTGCCAGCAGCTTAACGGCAGACAGGGAAGCTTTCTTT
TRBD1,TRBJ1-1,TRBV5-6,NA,CASSNPGTGGITEAFF,TGTGCCAGCAGCAACCCCGGGACAGGGGGCATCACTGAAGCTTTCTTT
TRBD1,TRBJ1-5,TRBV7-2,NA,CASSTQTGNQPQHF,TGTGCCAGCAGCACCCAGACAGGGAATCAGCCCCAGCATTTT
NA,TRBJ2-3,TRBV6-5,NA,CASSPGTDTQYF,TGTGCCAGCTCCCCGGGGACAGATACGCAGTATTTT
NA,TRBJ1-1,TRBV6-5,NA,CASSYVQGNTEAFF,TGTGCCAGCAGTTACGTACAGGGAAACACTGAAGCTTTCTTT
NA,TRBJ1-1,TRBV6-6,NA,CASSGGRGAFF,TGTGCCAGCAGTGGAGGCAGGGGAGCTTTCTTT
NA,TRBJ1-4,TRBV5-1,NA,CASSPRANEQIGEKLFF,TGCGCCAGCAGCCCCCGAGCGAATGAGCAGATCGGGGAAAAACTGTTTTTT
TRBD1,TRBJ2-7,TRBV6-2/TRBV6-3,NA,CASSYSKSQGAFYEQYF,TGTGCCAGCAGTTACTCGAAGTCGCAGGGGGCCTTCTACGAGCAGTACTTC
NA,TRBJ1-2,TRBV6-5,NA,CASSYWLNYGYTF,TGTGCCAGCAGTTACTGGCTTAACTATGGCTACACCTTC